This TCR beta chain was captured by sequencing in a study of T cell responses to AZD1222 COVID-19 vaccine (dated by TCRdb to the early 2020s). Some background on the complete study: AZD1222 recipients given second doses at about 4 weeks or at about 12 weeks were pooled, since spike-specific TCR depth and breadth were not found to differ between the two schedules. TCR sequencing was performed for roughly 240 trial participants, of whom 207 were given two doses of AZD1222 and about 25 were given two doses of MenACWY control vaccine. Trial participants were enrolled by age into 18-55, 56-69 and 70-plus year subgroups, with roughly 150, 30 and 60 TCR-sequenced participants respectively.

To note about this clone: Its recognized antigen is unknown. No base-level quality is on record; no much larger clone is a single base apart.

The CDR3 regions of human TCRbeta chains were analyzed by immunosequencing. As for the original processing: Repertoire TCRs were checked for matches against a reference library of SARS-CoV-2-specific TCRs that had been generated using the MIRA antigen-specificity platform. Breadth was defined as the fraction of unique TCRs that were SARS-CoV-2-associated, and depth was defined as the fraction of total T cells that were SARS-CoV-2-associated. Each spike-specific TCR was assigned to its reactive spike region and to a CD4 or CD8 class using the MIRA data. Log10-transformed breadth and depth values were compared by one-way ANOVA with Sidak's multiple comparisons tests. Held by TCRdb, this immuneACCESS table contains in-frame sequences only and omits some clones. Under half of the omission traces to an unresolved V gene where checked; the cause of the rest is unknown. V and J calls and clone size are as listed in that table; D and trimming were resolved from the DNA. For this sample there are 110,000 or so clones; 70% to 90% appear just once. The ten largest make up 9.4% of the sample.

Trimming costs V 2 bases and J 2 bases, and their ends lie 8 bases apart. CDR1 and CDR2, looked up from the germline V gene, are SGHDT and YYEEEE. From the cysteine through the phenylalanine, the CDR3 covers 14 amino acids. Only the CDR3 portion is preserved as DNA: 42 bases, with reading frame beginning at the first base. Overall study outcomes, separate from this receptor: The 56-69-year group was small, and its depth increase did not reach significance, likely because of low power. After two AZD1222 doses, spike-specific TCR breadth and depth were significantly higher than at day 0 and than in MenACWY recipients. Participants were mostly white British and included more females than males, and it was suggested by the authors that clonal diversity may have been underestimated. CD4 TCRs associated with the vaccine covered the entire spike protein, and the dominant responses were in regions 160-218 and 743-854. Reportedly, almost half of the unique spike-specific TCRs recognized epitopes lying outside the regions that are mutated in the B.1.351 and B.1.1.7 variants. Conclusions about previously exposed vaccinees are limited, since just five or six AZD1222 recipients were seropositive for SARS-CoV-2 at baseline. Because no day 14 peak-response samples were available, the repertoires could be characterized only after the peak T cell response.

The intended sense of this specimen's time point label: baseline before first vaccination. Samples from vaccinated people were obtained from the UK trials COV001 and COV002, which included a single-blind randomized controlled phase 2/3 trial of AZD1222 (ChAdOx1 nCoV-19) in healthy adults. For TCRbeta chain sequencing, PBMC samples were collected from trial participants at day 0 and at day 28 after the second dose. The receptor was isolated from an adult in good health. The starting material was peripheral blood, obtained on day 0 of AZD1222 vaccination. The chain employs TRBV5-6 and TRBJ1-5; the D gene is not confidently resolved. The CDR3 sequence is CASSFQGGNQPQHF. The DNA sequence reads TGTGCCAGCAGCTTTCAAGGTGGCAATCAGCCCCAGCATTTT. With the portions outside the CDR3 filled from the reference TRBV5-6 and TRBJ1-5 genes, the complete variable region becomes DAGVTQSPTHLIKTRGQQVTLRCSPKSGHDTVSWYQQALGQGPQFIFQYYEEEERQRGNFPDRFSGHQFPNYSSELNVNALLLGDSALYLCASSFQGGNQPQHFGDGTRLSIL.